The 2 T cell receptor beta chains below come from one sample, sequenced in a study of blood T cell repertoires in COVID-19. The assay was immunoSEQ multiplex PCR, and TCRdb's table has in-frame clones only and misses some. This sample has some 150,000 clones, with roughly nine tenths found just once. Sequencing was done on a sample of peripheral blood. The receptor source for this set is a woman aged 60 to 75 with COVID-19, enrolled during active disease.

About this clone itself: Given a much more abundant clone one base away, this may be a read error. The V gene is TRBV7-9, the J gene TRBJ2-7, with TRBD1 identical over 10 bases. V lost 8 bases, J lost 4 bases, and 8 bases stayed unmatched. The germline CDR1 and CDR2 sequences are SEHNR and FQNEAQ (reference sequence). This CDR3 region has 14 residues. CDR3 in amino acids: CASGPPGQGYEQYF. As DNA, the CDR3 is TGTGCCAGCGGCCCACCGGGACAGGGGTACGAGCAGTACTTC.

The chain combines TRBV6-5 with TRBJ1-1; a possible D gene is TRBD1 (5 bases). This CDR3 is 14 amino acids long. Trimming pared 2 bases from V and 2 bases from J, leaving 9 bases between. CDR1 and CDR2 from the germline V gene are MNHEY and SVGAGI. The CDR3 DNA sequence: TGTGCCAGCAGTTACCAAAGGACAAACACTGAAGCTTTCTTT. Translated: CASSYQRTNTEAFF.